Listed here are 2 T cell receptor beta chains from one sample, sequenced in a study of graft-versus-host responses after intestinal transplantation. Their antigens are not known. The protocol was immunoSEQ multiplex PCR, while the TCRdb copy is restricted to in-frame clones and leaves out a portion. The table lists over 70,000 clones, about 90% of them singletons. This sample comprised unstimulated CD8+ T cells sorted from spleen or lymph node cells, obtained before transplant. All receptors derive from a human donor who was the organ donor for an intestinal transplant.

CDR3 sequence: CASSLYDSYEQYV. CDR3 bases: TGTGCCAGCAGCTTATACGACAGCTACGAGCAGTACGTC. The chain links TRBV11-2 to TRBJ2-7, with TRBD1 as a possible D gene (5 bases). Germline values: CDR1 SGHAT, CDR2 FQNNGV. Trimming left V 2 bases short and J 3 bases short, with 8 bases between. This CDR3 is built from 13 residues.

V and J are TRBV4-2 and TRBJ1-4; 8 nucleotides match TRBD1. This CDR3 comprises 16 residues. Germline CDR1 reads LGHNA; CDR2 reads YNFKEQ. V was pared by 1 base and J by 0 bases, with 1 base of the junction left unmatched. The CDR3 here is CASSQVTGATNEKLFF. DNA for the CDR3: TGTGCCAGCAGCCAAGTGACAGGGGCAACTAATGAAAAACTGTTTTTT.